A single sample gave rise to the 18 T cell receptor beta chains below, sequenced in a study of technical replicates of blood from a few donors. Only in-frame clones appear in the TCRdb table, and some are missing; sequencing was by immunoSEQ multiplex PCR. The sample yields 45,000 to 65,000 clones, 85% to 95% seen once. The sample was T cells isolated from PBMCs. The receptor set was obtained from a human donor in good health.

V usage is TRBV10-3 and J usage is TRBJ1-2; maybe TRBD1 (6 bases). This CDR3 spans 16 amino acids. The germline CDR1 and CDR2 sequences are ENHRY and SYGVKD. V was trimmed by 6 bases and J by 2 bases, leaving 19 bases between them. The CDR3 DNA is TGTGCCATCAGAGAGCAGAGGGACAACAACAACTATGGCTACACCTTC. Translated, it gives CAIREQRDNNNYGYTF.

The rearrangement links TRBV28 to TRBJ2-7, with a tentative D call TRBD1 (5 bases). Trimming removed 5 bases at V and 2 bases at J, with 7 bases between. Germline-derived CDR1 and CDR2 are MDHEN and SYDVKM. The CDR3 sequence is 12 residues long. CDR3: CASSADTYEQYF. The CDR3 DNA reads TGTGCCAGCAGTGCGGACACCTACGAGCAGTACTTC.

The chain joins TRBV18 to TRBJ2-5; D is undetermined. Germline CDR1 is KGHSH and CDR2 is LQKENI. The CDR3 sequence is 12 residues long. V shed 3 bases and J shed 5 bases, with 7 bases lying between them. CDR3 bases: TGTGCCAGCTCACCGCTAGGCGAGACCCAGTACTTC. Translated: CASSPLGETQYF.

The chain combines TRBV5-1 with TRBJ2-1; D is uncertain. Trimming left V 2 bases short and J 0 bases short, with 6 bases between. The CDR3 totals 14 residues. Germline V CDR1 and CDR2: SGHRS, YFSETQ. CDR3 residues: CASSLPSSYNEQFF. CDR3 coding DNA: TGCGCCAGCAGCTTACCTAGCTCCTACAATGAGCAGTTCTTC.

The chain employs TRBV6-5 and TRBJ2-7; 8 nucleotides match TRBD1. Germline V gene data show CDR1 as MNHEY and CDR2 as SVGAGI. V trimming: 2 bases; J trimming: 5 bases; junction bases outside the gene matches: 2. The CDR3 contains 13 residues. The CDR3 DNA sequence: TGTGCCAGCAGTTACCAGGGGGCGAACGAGCAGTACTTC. This encodes CASSYQGANEQYF.

The chain joins TRBV6-5 to TRBJ2-3; D is undetermined. V gave up 5 bases and J gave up 11 bases, with 17 bases separating them. Germline assignment: CDR1 MNHEY and CDR2 SVGAGI. This CDR3 region has 13 residues. For the CDR3, the DNA is TGTGCCAGCAGTACCTCCCCCCCTCAGGTGCAGTATTTT. As protein: CASSTSPPQVQYF.

CDR3 nucleotide sequence: TGTGCCAGCAGCTACGGAAAGACAGGGCTCTACGAGCAGTACTTC. Translating gives CASSYGKTGLYEQYF. The J gene is TRBJ2-7, the V gene TRBV6-6; 7 bases match TRBD1. The germline gives CDR1 MNHNY, CDR2 SVGAGI (reference sequence). This CDR3 comprises 15 residues. The junction had 11 bases not matched to a gene; V was cut back by 6 bases and J by 3 bases.

V and J are TRBV5-1 and TRBJ2-7; possible D gene TRBD2, 5 bases. V dropped 0 bases and J dropped 2 bases, with 15 bases sitting between them. The CDR3 length is 16 residues. Germline V gives CDR1 SGHRS, CDR2 YFSETQ. CDR3 nucleotide sequence: TGCGCCAGCAGCTTGGAGGGTTGGAGGACGACCTACGAGCAGTACTTC. Protein product: CASSLEGWRTTYEQYF.

This clone was found once. The rearrangement links TRBV7-9 to TRBJ2-7; 7 positions match TRBD1. The CDR3 has 15 amino acids. Germline-derived CDR1 and CDR2 are SEHNR and FQNEAQ (reference sequence). The trim removed 4 bases at V and 6 bases at J, leaving 12 bases unmatched. The CDR3 region has the DNA TGTGCCAGCAGCTCAATAGACAGGGTAGCCTCCGAGCAGTACTTC. Residues: CASSSIDRVASEQYF.

The chain is built from TRBV5-5 and TRBJ2-7; 7 positions match TRBD2. J lost 3 bases, V lost 4 bases, and 13 bases had no gene match. CDR3 length: 16 residues. Looked up from germline, CDR1 is SGHKS and CDR2 is YYEKEE (reference sequence). The CDR3 coding sequence is TGTGCCAGCAGCCCCCCCGGTCGGGGAGGGCGCTACGAGCAGTACTTC. Amino acid sequence: CASSPPGRGGRYEQYF.

The J gene is TRBJ2-3, the V gene TRBV10-3; possibly TRBD2 for D (6 bases). The germline gives CDR1 ENHRY, CDR2 SYGVKD. Trimming took off 3 bases at V and 2 bases at J, with 9 bases between the two ends. The CDR3 consists of 14 residues. The CDR3 spells CAISESGVTDTQYF. As DNA, the CDR3 is TGTGCCATCAGTGAATCGGGGGTCACAGATACGCAGTATTTT.

For the CDR3, the DNA is TGTGCCAGCAGTTTGGGACAAGGAGGCGAAAAACTGTTTTTT. Protein product: CASSLGQGGEKLFF. V gene TRBV6-5 combines with J gene TRBJ1-4, with TRBD1 as a possible D gene (6 bases). The CDR3 totals 14 residues. Looked up from germline, CDR1 is MNHEY and CDR2 is SVGAGI. The ends were cut back, 4 bases at V and 8 bases at J, with 14 bases in the middle.

The chain couples TRBV12-5 to TRBJ2-1; 13 positions match TRBD2. The J segment lost 4 bases and the V segment lost 4 bases, leaving 4 bases of the junction unmatched. This CDR3 is built from 16 residues. Germline V gene data show CDR1 as LGHNT and CDR2 as FRNRAP. CDR3 residues: CASGSRTSGGYNEQFF. Written as DNA, the CDR3 is TGTGCTAGTGGTTCGCGGACTAGCGGGGGATACAATGAGCAGTTCTTC.

The chain employs TRBV9 and TRBJ1-5; no definite D call. V was trimmed by 2 bases and J by 1 base, leaving 7 bases between them. Germline assignment: CDR1 SGDLS and CDR2 YYNGEE. The CDR3 sequence is 14 residues long. CDR3 DNA sequence: TGTGCCAGCAGCGTCACGGAGAGCAATCAGCCCCAGCATTTT. Its translation is CASSVTESNQPQHF.

This clone was picked up one time. The chain links TRBV7-9 to TRBJ2-2; 8 bases align to TRBD2. The V gene's germline CDR1 is SEHNR and CDR2 FQNEAQ (reference sequence). CDR3 size: 16 residues. V shed 3 bases, J shed 5 bases, and the junction held 8 bases outside the gene matches. The chain's CDR3 is CASSFTAPSGTGELFF. CDR3 DNA sequence: TGTGCCAGCAGCTTCACGGCGCCTAGCGGGACCGGGGAGCTGTTTTTT.

This chain links TRBV5-1 with TRBJ2-1, with TRBD2 as a possible D gene (5 bases). CDR3 length: 12 residues. V gave up 0 bases and J gave up 14 bases, with 12 bases separating them. The germline V gene has CDR1 SGHRS and CDR2 YFSETQ. This CDR3 reads CASSLVFREEFF. CDR3 bases: TGCGCCAGCAGCTTGGTTTTCCGGGAAGAGTTCTTC.

This chain links TRBV10-1 with TRBJ2-7; 12 positions agree with TRBD2. After removal of 4 bases from V and 3 bases from J, the junction contained 7 bases not matched to a gene. The CDR3 length is 16 residues. Germline V CDR1 and CDR2: WNHNN, SYGVQD (reference sequence). In DNA form, the CDR3 reads TGCGCCAGCAGTGTGCCGCTAGCGGGGGGGATCTACGAGCAGTACTTC. Translation gives CASSVPLAGGIYEQYF.

V is TRBV29-1 and J is TRBJ1-2; 7 positions match TRBD1. CDR3 length: 13 residues. V was clipped by 6 bases and J by 8 bases; unmatched bases: 12. Germline values: CDR1 SQVTM, CDR2 ANQGSEA. The CDR3 bases are TGCAGCGTCAGTCTATACAGGGGTGAAGGCTACACCTTC. Protein sequence: CSVSLYRGEGYTF. The full variable domain, its missing parts supplied by reference TRBV29-1 and TRBJ1-2, is SAVISQKPSRDICQRGTSLTIQCQVDSQVTMMFWYRQQPGQSLTLIATANQGSEATYESGFVIDKFPISRPNLTFSTLTVSNMSPEDSSIYLCSVSLYRGEGYTFGSGTRLTVV.